This T cell receptor (beta chain) was sequenced in a study of T cell responses to AZD1222 COVID-19 vaccine. The germline V gene encodes CDR1 SGHNT and CDR2 YYREEE (reference sequence). Trimming at V came to 4 bases and at J to 6 bases, leaving 10 bases not matched to a gene. This CDR3 is 16 amino acids long. Method: immunoSEQ multiplex PCR; TCRdb's copy keeps in-frame clones and lacks some. The sample includes about 92,000 clones, roughly 87% seen only once; the top ten take 1.5% to 2%. The clonotype comes from an adult in good health. Sequenced here: peripheral blood, sampled on day 0 of AZD1222 vaccination. The rearrangement joins TRBV5-4 to TRBJ2-2; TRBD1 matches at 9 bases. CDR3 region: CASSVARDRVSGELFF. The CDR3 nucleotides read TGTGCCAGCAGCGTAGCCCGGGACAGGGTCTCCGGGGAGCTGTTTTTT.